Included here is one T cell receptor beta chain sequence, with context. Method: immunoSEQ multiplex PCR; TCRdb's copy keeps in-frame clones and lacks some. The profile shows about 150,000 clones, roughly nine tenths of them singletons. Germline V gene lookup returns CDR1 SEHNR and CDR2 FQNEAQ (reference sequence). This CDR3 has 16 amino acids. J gave up 12 bases and V 5 bases, and 22 bases lay outside the gene matches. These data belong to a study of T cell responses to AZD1222 COVID-19 vaccine. Across the study: Doses given second, at about 4 or about 12 weeks, were pooled.

The sequenced sample was peripheral blood, obtained on day 0 of AZD1222 vaccination. The clonotype was recovered from an adult in good health. J is TRBJ2-7 and V is TRBV7-9; 7 bases match TRBD2. Written as DNA, the CDR3 is TGTGCCAGCAGCCATACCCAATCCGGGACTACCTCCGGTTGGTACTTC. Protein sequence: CASSHTQSGTTSGWYF.